This is a list of T cell receptor beta chains from one sample in a study of T cells in Graves' hyperthyroidism and ophthalmopathy. TCRdb re-called the multiplex PCR reads through MiXCR, storing one row per CDR3 protein. The data show 550,000 to 650,000 distinct CDR3 sequences, roughly 15% seen once. Sequencing was performed on blood. The receptors shown here come from a woman in her thirties or forties with Graves' hyperthyroidism. The CDR3 runs from the conserved cysteine through the conserved F or W. Each record gives: CDR3 protein, CDR3 DNA, D gene, clone size, V gene, J gene. The D gene is left open where the match is weak. A clone size is listed for some rows: how often the clone was seen (once, few, many), or a class if it is expanded.

CASSSGGVGEQYF	TGTGCCAGCAGCTCAGGCGGGGTGGGCGAGCAGTACTTC	NA	few	TRBV7-2	TRBJ2-7
CASRELGGRAFF	TGTGCCAGCAGAGAACTGGGCGGGAGAGCTTTCTTT	NA	few	TRBV6-1	TRBJ1-1
CASSLGVGTGIGNQPQHF	TGTGCCAGCAGCTTAGGAGTAGGGACAGGGATAGGCAATCAGCCCCAGCATTTT	TRBD1	many	TRBV7-2	TRBJ1-5
CAIGAGGRDEQYF	TGTGCCATCGGGGCCGGGGGGCGCGACGAGCAGTACTTC	NA	many	TRBV10-3	TRBJ2-7
CASSIWGRSYEQYF	TGCGCCAGCAGCATTTGGGGCCGATCCTACGAGCAGTACTTC	NA	few	TRBV5-1	TRBJ2-7
CASSQEIDIPSYEQYF	TGCGCCAGCAGCCAGGAGATTGACATCCCCTCCTACGAGCAGTACTTC	NA	NA	TRBV4-1	TRBJ2-7
CASRSGGNSGANVPTF	TGTGCCAGCCGGTCGGGGGGCAACTCTGGGGCCAACGTCCCGACTTTC	NA	NA	TRBV9	TRBJ2-6
CASSGEEEAFF	TGTGCCAGTTCAGGGGAGGAAGAGGCTTTCTTT	NA	many	TRBV28	TRBJ1-1
CASSLADSGISLETQYF	TGTGCCAGCAGCTTGGCAGATAGCGGGATCTCTTTGGAGACCCAGTACTTC	TRBD2	few	TRBV5-5	TRBJ2-5
CSVEPPSGTYNEQFF	TGCAGCGTTGAACCGCCTAGCGGGACCTACAATGAGCAGTTCTTC	TRBD2	few	TRBV29-1	TRBJ2-1
CASSPRYADTQYF	TGTGCCAGCAGCCCACGATACGCAGATACGCAGTATTTT	NA	many	TRBV7-3	TRBJ2-3
CASSLRQGANSNQPQHF	TGTGCCAGCAGCTTGAGACAGGGGGCGAATAGCAATCAGCCCCAGCATTTT	TRBD1	many	TRBV7-8	TRBJ1-5
CASSQSQGAVTIYF	TGTGCCAGCAGCCAATCGCAGGGGGCGGTCACCATATATTTT	TRBD1	many	TRBV3-1	TRBJ1-3
CASKTTDTQYF	TGTGCCAGCAAGACCACAGATACGCAGTATTTT	NA	few	TRBV28	TRBJ2-3
CASGLEHTGTGFF	TGTGCTAGTGGTTTGGAACATACCGGGACAGGGTTCTTC	TRBD1	NA	TRBV12-5	TRBJ2-1
CASSFPGTGAPNYEQYF	TGTGCCAGCAGTTTCCCCGGGACAGGGGCCCCTAACTACGAGCAGTACTTC	TRBD1	many	TRBV6-7	TRBJ2-7
CASSQGVGSSQPQHF	TGTGCCAGCAGCCAAGGTGTCGGGAGTAGTCAGCCCCAGCATTTT	NA	NA	TRBV3-1	TRBJ1-5
CASRESRDRNEKLFF	TGCGCCAGCAGGGAATCCCGGGACAGGAATGAAAAACTGTTTTTT	TRBD1	many	TRBV5-1	TRBJ1-4
CASRGRGGELFF	TGTGCCAGCAGAGGTCGAGGCGGGGAGCTGTTTTTT	NA	NA	TRBV3-1	TRBJ2-2
CASSQGHGGRALTNTQYF	TGTGCCAGCAGCCAAGGCCACGGCGGGAGGGCCTTAACAAATACGCAGTATTTT	TRBD2	few	TRBV14	TRBJ2-3
CASNDHVSSPLHF	TGTGCCAGCAACGATCACGTTAGTTCACCCCTCCACTTT	NA	many	TRBV12-3/TRBV12-4	TRBJ1-6
CASREDGRSTNEKLFF	TGTGCCAGCAGAGAAGACGGCCGATCAACTAATGAAAAACTGTTTTTT	NA	many	TRBV12-3/TRBV12-4	TRBJ1-4